This note documents a single T cell receptor beta chain sequence. The antigen is not known. Prepared libraries of TCR beta cDNA carried unique molecular identifiers. Some 500,000 cDNA molecules were obtained from roughly 1 to 10 million T cells. A single record per CDR3 protein comes from TCRdb applying MiXCR to the PCR reads. The sample consists of about 260,000 distinct CDR3 sequences, around 34% of them appearing once. These data come from a study of post-analysis software for immune sequencing data. Study outcomes and limitations: There were a handful of TRBV segments more frequent in patients than controls, and TRBV5-6, TRBV5-1 and TRBV20-1 were among them. Normalized Chao1 diversity was significantly reduced in patients versus controls.

The V end lost 4 bases, the J end lost 1 base, and 11 bases lay between the germline ends. This CDR3 region has 15 residues. Germline V gene lookup returns CDR1 LNHNV and CDR2 YYDKDF (reference sequence). Sequenced: blood. This receptor was identified in a girl under 18 with multiple sclerosis. The rearrangement uses TRBV15 and TRBJ1-5; D is ambiguous. CDR3 nucleotides: TGTGCCACCAGCAAAGACACGTCAAGCAATCAGCCCCAGCATTTT. Translated, it gives CATSKDTSSNQPQHF.